These 21 T cell receptor beta chains share one sample of origin, sequenced in a study of T-cell memory formation after mild COVID-19. Via MiXCR, TCRdb re-called the 5' RACE reads, giving one row per CDR3 protein. The sample consists of about 130,000 distinct CDR3 sequences, approximately 6.3% of them appearing once. Sequenced input: PBMCs or a T cell subset sorted from them (not recorded which). These receptor sequences come from an adult woman who had mild COVID-19 (a few samples of this study predate the infection). Cell type and time point are not known.

This clonotype came up a few times. This rearrangement joins TRBV28 to TRBJ1-1, with unresolved D. CDR1 is MDHEN, CDR2 SYDVKM, per germline. The CDR3 is made up of 13 amino acids. Between the trimmed V and J ends, which lost 5 bases and 1 base, there was a span of 8 bases. The CDR3 loop is CASSLGSNTEAFF. The CDR3 nucleotides are TGTGCCAGCAGTCTCGGGTCGAACACTGAAGCTTTCTTT. The variable domain in full, completed from reference TRBV28 and TRBJ1-1, reads DVKVTQSSRYLVKRTGEKVFLECVQDMDHENMFWYRQDPGLGLRLIYFSYDVKMKEKGDIPEGYSVSREKKERFSLILESASTNQTSMYLCASSLGSNTEAFFGQGTRLTVV.

This clonotype has just a few counts. The chain's CDR3 is CASSFLRLTTYEQYF. The DNA of the CDR3 is TGTGCCAGCAGCTTTCTTCGACTCACTACCTACGAGCAGTACTTC. This chain connects TRBV7-8 to TRBJ2-7; D ambiguous. Germline CDR1 SGHVS, CDR2 FQNEAQ. The ends were cut back, 3 bases at V and 2 bases at J, with 14 bases in the middle. CDR3 size: 15 residues. The variable domain in full, completed from reference TRBV7-8 and TRBJ2-7, reads GAGVSQSPRYKVAKRGQDVALRCDPISGHVSLFWYQQALGQGPEFLTYFQNEAQLDKSGLPSDRFFAERPEGSVSTLKIQRTQQEDSAVYLCASSFLRLTTYEQYFGPGTRLTVT.

This clonotype was observed a few times. The J gene is TRBJ2-7, the V gene TRBV29-1; TRBD1 matches at 7 bases. V shed 4 bases and J 6 bases; nucleotides not matched to a gene: 6. The CDR3 has 12 amino acids. Germline lookup yields CDR1 SQVTM and CDR2 ANQGSEA. The CDR3 region is CSVATGLVEQYF. The CDR3 nucleotides are TGCAGCGTTGCGACAGGGCTTGTCGAGCAGTACTTC.

This clonotype was recorded a few times. This chain joins TRBV5-1 and TRBJ2-5, with unresolved D. Germline CDR1 and CDR2: SGHRS and YFSETQ. The CDR3 spans 15 residues. Trimming pared 5 bases from V and 1 base from J, leaving 15 bases between. The CDR3 here is CASSYLGRAQETQYF. DNA of the CDR3: TGCGCCAGCAGTTACCTCGGCCGAGCCCAAGAGACCCAGTACTTC.

The V call is TRBV9, the J call TRBJ2-1; 11 nucleotides agree with TRBD2. CDR1 SGDLS and CDR2 YYNGEE come from the germline V gene. J was trimmed by 6 bases and V by 1 base; bases with no gene match: 6. The CDR3 runs 16 residues. CDR3 sequence: CASSVTSGRSGNEQFF. Written as DNA, the CDR3 is TGTGCCAGCAGCGTAACTAGCGGGAGATCGGGCAATGAGCAGTTCTTC.

This clonotype was seen repeatedly, ten times or more. V gene TRBV20-1 combines with J gene TRBJ2-1; TRBD2 matches at 7 bases. V lost 4 bases to trimming and J lost 7 bases; unmatched junction nucleotides: 10. The CDR3 consists of 14 residues. Germline assignment: CDR1 DFQATT and CDR2 SNEGSKA (reference sequence). This CDR3 is CSAMSSAGENEQFF. CDR3 coding DNA: TGCAGTGCTATGTCTTCGGCGGGGGAAAATGAGCAGTTCTTC.

The sample holds a few counts of this clonotype. The V gene is TRBV6-2 or TRBV6-3, the J gene TRBJ2-7, with 8 bases fitting TRBD2. With 2 bases clipped from V and 1 base from J, the junction kept 4 bases outside the gene matches. The CDR3 consists of 15 residues. Germline CDR1 reads MNHEY; CDR2 reads SVGEGT. The CDR3 region is CASSYKTGGSYEQYF. Here the CDR3 DNA reads TGTGCCAGCAGTTACAAGACGGGAGGGTCCTACGAGCAGTACTTC.

This clonotype appeared a few times. The chain recombines TRBV10-3 with TRBJ2-1; 8 nucleotides match TRBD1. Germline CDR1 is ENHRY and CDR2 is SYGVKD. The V segment lost 7 bases and the J segment 12 bases; nucleotides outside the gene matches: 11. The length of the CDR3 is 13 residues. CDR3 region: CAIKLQGVDVQFF. CDR3 in DNA: TGTGCCATCAAGCTACAGGGGGTTGACGTGCAGTTCTTC.

With respect to this clonotype: Since a much larger clone is just one base distant, this may be a read error. V usage is TRBV5-1 and J usage is TRBJ2-3; no clear D gene. This CDR3 has 11 residues. Germline V lookup: CDR1 SGHRS, CDR2 YFSETQ. This CDR3 reads CDSSSEDTQYF. The CDR3 coding sequence is TGCGACAGCAGCTCCGAGGATACGCAGTATTTT.

This clonotype was seen a few times. The chain links TRBV9 to TRBJ2-1; the D gene is possibly TRBD2 (5 bases). CDR1 is SGDLS and CDR2 is YYNGEE in the germline V gene. V was clipped by 4 bases and J by 5 bases, with 10 bases between them. This CDR3 spans 13 amino acids. This CDR3 reads CASSRVLDNEQFF. DNA of the CDR3: TGTGCCAGCAGCCGTGTACTAGACAATGAGCAGTTCTTC.

This clonotype was counted between two and nine times. The chain joins TRBV6-2 or TRBV6-3 to TRBJ1-5; D unclear. Trimming cost V 5 bases and J 3 bases, with 17 bases left between them. The CDR3 is made up of 16 amino acids. Germline V gene sequence: CDR1 MNHEY, CDR2 SVGEGT. The CDR3: CASSDHDGVLNQPQHF. The DNA of the CDR3 is TGTGCCAGCAGTGATCACGACGGGGTACTCAATCAGCCCCAGCATTTT.

This clonotype came up many times. The rearrangement uses TRBV3-1 and TRBJ2-5, with D perhaps TRBD1 (6 bases). CDR3 length equals 15 residues. Trimming stripped 4 bases from V and 7 bases from J, with 19 bases between. Germline V lookup: CDR1 LGHDT, CDR2 YNNKEL (reference sequence). The CDR3 here is CASSRANQGIRTQYF. The CDR3 DNA reads as TGTGCCAGCAGCCGCGCCAATCAGGGGATCAGGACCCAGTACTTC.

This chain uses TRBV9 with TRBJ2-3; D might be TRBD2 (6 bases). The V gene lost 0 bases and the J gene lost 3 bases, with 8 bases spanning the gap. Per germline, CDR1 SGDLS and CDR2 YYNGEE. The CDR3 contains 14 residues. The CDR3 coding sequence is TGTGCCAGCAGCGTAGCCGGGACTACAGATACGCAGTATTTT. This sequence encodes CASSVAGTTDTQYF.

The chain couples TRBV6-1 to TRBJ2-1; D is uncertain. Germline-derived CDR1 and CDR2 are MNHNS and SASEGT. V lost 5 bases, J lost 7 bases, and 12 bases lay in between. CDR3 size: 13 residues. CDR3 protein: CASSKTEANEQFF. In DNA, the CDR3 is TGTGCCAGCAGTAAGACCGAGGCGAATGAGCAGTTCTTC.

This clonotype showed up many times. The chain carries TRBV9 and TRBJ2-1; 11 bases line up with TRBD2. Germline V gene data show CDR1 as SGDLS and CDR2 as YYNGEE. With V trimmed by 0 bases and J by 5 bases, 1 base remained unmatched. The CDR3 has 15 amino acids. The CDR3, as DNA: TGTGCCAGCAGCGTAGTGGGACTAGCGGACAATGAGCAGTTCTTC. It yields the protein CASSVVGLADNEQFF.

The chain couples TRBV24-1 to TRBJ2-3; the D gene is possibly TRBD2 (6 bases). Germline CDR1 is KGHDR and CDR2 is SFDVKD. The CDR3 is made up of 16 amino acids. With 1 base removed from V and 0 bases from J, the gap between germline ends came to 10 bases. CDR3 protein: CATSDFGGGSTDTQYF. CDR3 coding DNA: TGTGCCACCAGTGATTTCGGGGGAGGAAGCACAGATACGCAGTATTTT.

This clonotype was counted a few times. The CDR3: CASSSPRRTAEEGWVTEAFF. CDR3 DNA sequence: TGTGCCAGCAGCTCACCCCGCCGGACGGCCGAGGAGGGTTGGGTCACTGAAGCTTTCTTT. The V and J genes are TRBV7-9 and TRBJ1-1; D is unresolved. Germline V gene lookup returns CDR1 SEHNR and CDR2 FQNEAQ (reference sequence). The V gene lost 4 bases and the J gene lost 4 bases, with 31 bases spanning the gap. The CDR3 totals 20 residues.

At least ten counts were recorded for this clonotype. This chain joins TRBV20-1 and TRBJ2-6; no clear D gene. Trimming removed 3 bases at V and 0 bases at J, with 12 bases between. The CDR3 runs to 16 residues. Germline CDR1 and CDR2: DFQATT and SNEGSKA (reference sequence). Here the CDR3 DNA reads TGCAGTGCTAGGGAGACGGTGCCCTCTGGGGCCAACGTCCTGACTTTC. This translates into CSARETVPSGANVLTF.

The table lists this clonotype with many counts. The chain links TRBV29-1 to TRBJ1-1, with D perhaps TRBD1 (5 bases). The CDR3 has 13 amino acids. With 4 bases removed from V and 2 bases from J, the gap between germline ends came to 11 bases. CDR1 and CDR2 (germline): SQVTM, ANQGSEA. This CDR3 reads CSVGRGDNTEAFF. For the CDR3, the DNA is TGCAGCGTTGGTCGGGGGGATAACACTGAAGCTTTCTTT.

As regards this clonotype: A much larger clone lies one base from this, so it may be a read error. The chain joins TRBV6-5 to TRBJ2-7, with TRBD2 matching over 12 bases. V dropped 5 bases and J dropped 3; count of bases not matched to a gene: 8. Looked up from germline, CDR1 is MNHEY and CDR2 is SVGAGI. The CDR3 has 16 residues. CDR3 sequence: CASSRGLAGRNYEQYF. CDR3 nucleotide sequence: TGTGCCAGCAGTCGGGGACTAGCGGGTCGCAACTACGAGCAGTACTTC.

This clonotype was found a few times. The gene calls are TRBV10-3 and TRBJ1-5; the D gene is possibly TRBD1 (6 bases). V lost 6 bases to trimming and J lost 3 bases, with 15 bases between them. The CDR3 sequence is 15 residues long. The germline V gene encodes CDR1 ENHRY and CDR2 SYGVKD. CDR3 nucleotide sequence: TGTGCCATCAGCTCCGACAGGCCCACCAATCAGCCCCAGCATTTT. Amino acid sequence: CAISSDRPTNQPQHF.